Shown below are 31 T cell receptor beta chains from a single sample sequenced in a study of cytomegalovirus exposure and HLA in healthy donors. Repertoires were generated with immunoSEQ multiplex PCR, while TCRdb's copy carries only in-frame clones and drops some. The sample has over 100,000 clones; roughly 88% are singletons. Source material: PBMCs. These receptors were obtained from a young woman in good health and CMV-seropositive.

This clone was counted a single time. V and J are TRBV9 and TRBJ2-3; a weak D match, TRBD2 (7 bases). The CDR3 is 16 residues long. The V and J ends lost 4 bases and 5 bases respectively, with 20 bases between them. The germline CDR1 and CDR2 sequences are SGDLS and YYNGEE. The DNA of the CDR3 is TGTGCCAGCAGCCCACGCCCCGAGGGGGGGGGAGATACGCAGTATTTT. It specifies CASSPRPEGGGDTQYF.

This chain connects TRBV4-1 to TRBJ1-2; unclear D gene. The V end was cut by 1 base, the J end by 0 bases, with 9 bases between. The CDR3 loop spans 15 amino acids. Germline lookup yields CDR1 MGHRA and CDR2 YSYEKL. The CDR3 bases are TGCGCCAGCAGCCAAGTTACATCCACTAACTATGGCTACACCTTC. Translation: CASSQVTSTNYGYTF.

This clone was observed a single time. For the CDR3, the DNA is TGCAGCGTTAGGGACAGGGAAAACCAAGAGACCCAGTACTTC. It specifies CSVRDRENQETQYF. The chain has TRBV29-1 and TRBJ2-5; 9 nucleotides align to TRBD1. The CDR3 runs 14 residues. V lost 5 bases and J lost 0; bases outside the gene matches: 4. Germline V CDR1 and CDR2: SQVTM, ANQGSEA.

This clone was seen more than once but under ten times. The rearrangement uses TRBV19 and TRBJ2-7, with 10 bases matching TRBD1. The CDR3 loop spans 16 amino acids. V trimming: 5 bases; J trimming: 5 bases; junction bases outside the gene matches: 12. From germline, CDR1 is LNHDA and CDR2 SQIVND (reference sequence). As DNA, the CDR3 is TGTGCCAGTAGTGCTCCCGGGACAGGGGTCTATAACGAGCAGTACTTC. Protein product: CASSAPGTGVYNEQYF.

This clone came up once. The J gene is TRBJ1-4, the V gene TRBV19; D is unresolved. V was trimmed by 5 bases and J by 2 bases, leaving 12 bases between them. The V gene's germline CDR1 is LNHDA and CDR2 SQIVND (reference sequence). This CDR3 comprises 15 residues. CDR3 amino acids: CASSSSARTNEKLFF. CDR3 in DNA: TGTGCCAGTAGTTCGAGTGCCCGGACTAATGAAAAACTGTTTTTT.

This clone was counted a few times. The chain links TRBV7-9 to TRBJ2-4; no clear D. Looked up from germline, CDR1 is SEHNR and CDR2 is FQNEAQ (reference sequence). V was trimmed by 2 bases and J by 0 bases, leaving 14 bases between them. The CDR3 contains 17 residues. CDR3 loop: CASSLYESRLAKNIQYF. The CDR3 bases are TGTGCCAGCAGCTTATACGAATCCAGGTTAGCCAAAAACATTCAGTACTTC. Variable domain in full (rest from reference TRBV7-9 and TRBJ2-4): DTGVSQNPRHKITKRGQNVTFRCDPISEHNRLYWYRQTLGQGPEFLTYFQNEAQLEKSRLLSDRFSAERPKGSFSTLEIQRTEQGDSAMYLCASSLYESRLAKNIQYFGAGTRLSVL.

This chain links TRBV30 with TRBJ1-1, with D possibly TRBD1 on 5 matching bases. Between the trimmed V and J ends, which lost 5 bases and 5 bases, there was a span of 15 bases. This CDR3 region has 13 residues. From germline, CDR1 is GTSNPN and CDR2 SVGIG (reference sequence). CDR3 DNA: TGTGCCTGGCGGGGACTTTCGGGGACTGAAGCTTTCTTT. It codes for CAWRGLSGTEAFF.

The rearrangement uses TRBV6-5 and TRBJ2-2, with D perhaps matching TRBD1 (6 bases). Trimming took 1 base from V and 7 from J, leaving 13 bases between them. Germline lookup yields CDR1 MNHEY and CDR2 SVGAGI. This CDR3 has 15 residues. Here the CDR3 reads CASSYWAGAGGELFF. The CDR3 nucleotides read TGTGCCAGCAGTTACTGGGCAGGGGCGGGCGGGGAGCTGTTTTTT.

The chain combines TRBV4-3 with TRBJ1-4, with a possible D match to TRBD1 (5 bases). CDR3 size: 16 residues. Per germline, CDR1 LGHNA and CDR2 YSLEER. Trimming stripped 5 bases from V and 5 bases from J, with 18 bases between. CDR3 sequence: CASSGRQGVGNEKLFF. CDR3 nucleotides: TGCGCCAGCAGCGGTCGACAAGGGGTGGGGAATGAAAAACTGTTTTTT.

The chain carries TRBV7-4 and TRBJ1-2, with 9 nucleotides matching TRBD1. Germline trimming cut 4 bases from V and 3 bases from J; bases unmatched to any gene: 6. The CDR3 length is 15 residues. Looked up from germline, CDR1 is SGHVT and CDR2 is SQSDAQ. CDR3 loop: CASSSGQGADYGYTF. The CDR3 coding sequence is TGTGCCAGCAGCTCGGGACAGGGTGCGGACTATGGCTACACCTTC.

The sample holds one count of this clone. The chain carries TRBV6-5 and TRBJ1-4; D not certain. The ends were cut back, 0 bases at V and 8 bases at J, with 13 bases in the middle. This CDR3 contains 15 residues. The germline V gene has CDR1 MNHEY and CDR2 SVGAGI. The CDR3 DNA reads as TGTGCCAGCAGTTACTCCTCGGGTGCGGTAGAAAAACTGTTTTTT. Translating it yields CASSYSSGAVEKLFF.

This clone has just one count. The chain employs TRBV11-2 and TRBJ2-7; TRBD1 matches at 8 bases. The germline CDR1 and CDR2 sequences are SGHAT and FQNNGV. The CDR3 is 14 residues long. V was clipped by 3 bases and J by 3 bases; unmatched bases: 4. As DNA, the CDR3 is TGTGCCAGCAGCTTCGACAGGGGAATCTACGAGCAGTACTTC. Residues: CASSFDRGIYEQYF. Filled out from reference TRBV11-2 and TRBJ2-7, the complete variable domain reads EAGVAQSPRYKIIEKRQSVAFWCNPISGHATLYWYQQILGQGPKLLIQFQNNGVVDDSQLPKDRFSAERLKGVDSTLKIQPAKLEDSAVYLCASSFDRGIYEQYFGPGTRLTVT.

This chain connects TRBV6-1 to TRBJ1-1; D not certain. The CDR3 spans 13 residues. Trimming left V 3 bases short and J 4 bases short, with 9 bases between. Germline V gives CDR1 MNHNS, CDR2 SASEGT. The CDR3 DNA reads as TGTGCCAGCAGTGAGGCGGCACCCACTGAAGCTTTCTTT. It specifies CASSEAAPTEAFF.

This chain connects TRBV27 to TRBJ2-7, with 8 bases lining up with TRBD2. The germline gives CDR1 MNHEY, CDR2 SMNVEV (reference sequence). V lost 7 bases, J lost 1 base, and 9 bases stayed unmatched. The CDR3 consists of 15 residues. CDR3 in amino acids: CASTHAGGPSYEQYF. Written as DNA, the CDR3 is TGTGCCAGCACTCACGCGGGGGGACCTTCCTACGAGCAGTACTTC.

The chain recombines TRBV19 with TRBJ2-7; 10 bases are a match to TRBD2. The V and J ends lost 2 bases and 2 bases, in that order; junction bases with no gene match: 3. Germline CDR1 is LNHDA and CDR2 is SQIVND (reference sequence). The CDR3 covers 15 residues. CDR3 sequence reads: CASSILAGAPYEQYF. As DNA, the CDR3 is TGTGCCAGTAGTATACTAGCGGGAGCCCCCTACGAGCAGTACTTC. The whole variable domain, filled in from reference TRBV19 and TRBJ2-7, reads DGGITQSPKYLFRKEGQNVTLSCEQNLNHDAMYWYRQDPGQGLRLIYYSQIVNDFQKGDIAEGYSVSREKKESFPLTVTSAQKNPTAFYLCASSILAGAPYEQYFGPGTRLTVT.

This sequence joins TRBV18 and TRBJ2-7, with 7 bases lining up with TRBD1. With 0 bases clipped from V and 0 bases from J, the junction kept 5 bases outside the gene matches. This CDR3 has 16 residues. Germline CDR1 reads KGHSH; CDR2 reads LQKENI. CDR3 bases: TGTGCCAGCTCACCACCAGTCGGGACAGCCTCCTACGAGCAGTACTTC. Protein product: CASSPPVGTASYEQYF.

For the CDR3, the DNA is TGTGCCAGTAGACCCCGAGGACAGGGGGGACCCGGGGAGCTGTTTTTT. Translated, it gives CASRPRGQGGPGELFF. The J gene is TRBJ2-2, the V gene TRBV19, with 10 bases that match TRBD1. V dropped 6 bases and J dropped 6; count of bases not matched to a gene: 10. Germline assignment: CDR1 LNHDA and CDR2 SQIVND (reference sequence). This CDR3 is 16 amino acids long.

The genes are TRBV7-6 and TRBJ1-2, with D possibly being TRBD1 (5 bases). V lost 0 bases and J 7 bases, leaving 12 bases between the germline ends. Per the germline V gene, CDR1 is SGHVS and CDR2 is FNYEAQ. CDR3 size: 14 residues. In DNA form, the CDR3 reads TGTGCCAGCAGCTTAGCCGAGTGGGGCGGTGGCTACACCTTC. Amino acids: CASSLAEWGGGYTF.

This clone was seen only once. The chain is built from TRBV30 and TRBJ2-1, with TRBD2 identical over 12 bases. J was trimmed by 8 bases and V by 2 bases; bases with no gene match: 13. The CDR3 has 17 amino acids. Germline CDR1 is GTSNPN and CDR2 is SVGIG (reference sequence). The CDR3 sequence is CAWSMTRTSGIGDEQFF. In nucleotides, the CDR3 is TGTGCCTGGAGTATGACAAGGACTAGCGGGATTGGGGATGAGCAGTTCTTC.

V usage is TRBV27 and J usage is TRBJ2-7, with 7 nucleotides matching TRBD1. Germline CDR1 is MNHEY and CDR2 is SMNVEV (reference sequence). With V trimmed by 5 bases and J by 3 bases, 19 bases remained unmatched. The CDR3 length is 18 residues. CDR3 protein: CASSPNTPDRALSYEQYF. CDR3 bases: TGTGCCAGCAGTCCTAACACACCCGACAGGGCTCTTAGCTACGAGCAGTACTTC.

CDR3 amino acids: CASSLASGSGGNEQYF. The CDR3 DNA is TGTGCCAGCAGCTTAGCGTCGGGTAGCGGGGGAAACGAGCAGTACTTC. This chain uses TRBV7-2 with TRBJ2-7, with TRBD2 identical over 9 bases. The germline gives CDR1 SGHTA, CDR2 FQGNSA. The CDR3 is made up of 16 amino acids. Germline trimming cut 0 bases from V and 5 bases from J; bases unmatched to any gene: 8.

The chain recombines TRBV7-8 with TRBJ2-7; 7 bases line up with TRBD1. V lost 4 bases to trimming and J lost 3 bases; unmatched junction nucleotides: 9. This CDR3 has 15 residues. CDR1 and CDR2 (germline): SGHVS, FQNEAQ. CDR3 DNA sequence: TGTGCCAGCAGCTCCTATAGAGGGGGCGGCTACGAGCAGTACTTC. It is translated as CASSSYRGGGYEQYF. Looking up the rest from reference TRBV7-8 and TRBJ2-7 gives the full variable domain: GAGVSQSPRYKVAKRGQDVALRCDPISGHVSLFWYQQALGQGPEFLTYFQNEAQLDKSGLPSDRFFAERPEGSVSTLKIQRTQQEDSAVYLCASSSYRGGGYEQYFGPGTRLTVT.

The rearrangement uses TRBV6-5 and TRBJ2-2; D remains ambiguous. The V end was cut by 6 bases, the J end by 6 bases, with 11 bases between. Looked up from germline, CDR1 is MNHEY and CDR2 is SVGAGI. The CDR3 spans 13 residues. The CDR3 loop is CASSPKLPGELFF. CDR3 nucleotide sequence: TGTGCCAGCAGCCCCAAGCTGCCCGGGGAGCTGTTTTTT.

This rearrangement joins TRBV4-3 to TRBJ2-7; 7 bases align to TRBD1. V lost 4 bases, J lost 0 bases, and 3 bases stayed unmatched. Germline CDR1 and CDR2: LGHNA and YSLEER. The CDR3 is 14 residues long. The CDR3 protein is CASSPGTASYEQYF. Here the CDR3 DNA reads TGCGCCAGCAGCCCCGGGACAGCCTCCTACGAGCAGTACTTC.

The chain couples TRBV7-8 to TRBJ2-7, with TRBD1 as a possible D gene (5 bases). This CDR3 is 12 amino acids long. The germline V gene encodes CDR1 SGHVS and CDR2 FQNEAQ. With 6 bases removed from V and 0 bases from J, the gap between germline ends came to 6 bases. The CDR3 sequence: CASRQASYEQYF. CDR3 coding DNA: TGTGCCAGCAGACAGGCCTCCTACGAGCAGTACTTC.

This clone was seen a single time. V is TRBV9 and J is TRBJ1-6; 7 bases are shared with TRBD1. The CDR3 totals 15 residues. Trimming removed 0 bases from V and 7 bases from J; junction bases left unmatched: 4. From germline, CDR1 is SGDLS and CDR2 YYNGEE. The CDR3 DNA reads as TGTGCCAGCAGCGTAGAGGGACAGAGAAATTCACCCCTCCACTTT. This sequence encodes CASSVEGQRNSPLHF.

This clone was seen once. DNA for the CDR3: TGTGCCAGCAGTACCGCGTCTCTGACTAACTATGGCTACACCTTC. It encodes CASSTASLTNYGYTF. The gene calls are TRBV6-5 and TRBJ1-2; no clear D gene. Germline loops: CDR1 MNHEY, CDR2 SVGAGI. The length of the CDR3 is 15 residues. With 5 bases removed from V and 0 bases from J, the gap between germline ends came to 13 bases.

The chain combines TRBV6-5 with TRBJ1-2; no clear D. V was shortened by 2 bases and J by 4 bases, with 8 bases between the two germline ends. The length of the CDR3 is 13 residues. Germline lookup yields CDR1 MNHEY and CDR2 SVGAGI. The CDR3 bases are TGTGCCAGCAGTTACGGGGAGGGCTATGGCTACACCTTC. Amino acid sequence: CASSYGEGYGYTF.

In this sample, this clone turned up once. V is TRBV4-1 and J is TRBJ2-1, with D possibly matching TRBD2 (6 bases). The length of the CDR3 is 15 residues. Trimming took 4 bases from V and 0 from J, leaving 10 bases between them. Looked up from germline, CDR1 is MGHRA and CDR2 is YSYEKL. The CDR3 protein is CASSLTSYSYNEQFF. Written as DNA, the CDR3 is TGCGCCAGCAGCCTCACTAGCTACTCCTACAATGAGCAGTTCTTC.

The rearrangement links TRBV6-5 to TRBJ2-5; 7 positions agree with TRBD1. Germline assignment: CDR1 MNHEY and CDR2 SVGAGI. Trimming took 2 bases from V and 3 from J; bases not matched to a gene: 9. This CDR3 region has 16 residues. Here the CDR3 reads CASSYEPGQIKETQYF. As DNA, the CDR3 is TGTGCCAGCAGTTACGAACCGGGACAGATCAAAGAGACCCAGTACTTC.

CDR3 loop: CATSREPGQGLEKLFF. CDR3 coding DNA: TGTGCCACCAGCAGAGAACCGGGACAGGGGCTTGAAAAACTGTTTTTT. V is TRBV15 and J is TRBJ1-4, with 10 bases lining up with TRBD1. The CDR3 has 16 amino acids. Per germline, CDR1 LNHNV and CDR2 YYDKDF (reference sequence). With V trimmed by 0 bases and J by 7 bases, 5 bases remained unmatched.